This passage covers 29 T cell receptor beta chains from one sample sequenced in a study of cytomegalovirus exposure and HLA in healthy donors. 13 Jbeta primers and 60 Vbeta primers were used for the PCR. TCRdb keeps only in-frame clones here, not all; method: immunoSEQ multiplex PCR. The table lists tens of thousands of clones, with approximately 2% in the top ten. The sample taken for sequencing was PBMCs. The receptor source for this set is a woman in her thirties or forties in good health and CMV-seropositive.

The chain employs TRBV19 and TRBJ1-4; D is unresolved. V was cut by 3 bases and J by 2 bases, with 13 bases left in between. The CDR3 is made up of 16 amino acids. CDR1 is LNHDA, CDR2 SQIVND, per germline (reference sequence). For the CDR3, the DNA is TGTGCCAGTAGTATTGGCTCCCGAGGCACTAATGAAAAACTGTTTTTT. Amino acids: CASSIGSRGTNEKLFF. Drawing the rest from reference TRBV19 and TRBJ1-4, the complete variable domain is DGGITQSPKYLFRKEGQNVTLSCEQNLNHDAMYWYRQDPGQGLRLIYYSQIVNDFQKGDIAEGYSVSREKKESFPLTVTSAQKNPTAFYLCASSIGSRGTNEKLFFGSGTQLSVL.

The rearrangement uses TRBV18 and TRBJ2-7; no definite D call. CDR1 and CDR2 (germline): KGHSH, LQKENI. The V end lost 1 base, the J end lost 2 bases, and 6 bases lay between the germline ends. The CDR3 loop spans 13 amino acids. CDR3 sequence (DNA): TGTGCCAGCTCACCACGCGAGACCTACGAGCAGTACTTC. Residues: CASSPRETYEQYF.

This chain joins TRBV4-3 and TRBJ2-1; TRBD2 matches 12 bases. With 0 bases clipped from V and 7 bases from J, the junction kept 7 bases outside the gene matches. CDR1 is LGHNA and CDR2 is YSLEER in the germline V gene. The CDR3 sequence is 17 residues long. CDR3 DNA: TGCGCCAGCAGCCAAGAACCGTCTAGCGGGAGGGGAAATGAGCAGTTCTTC. Translated: CASSQEPSSGRGNEQFF.

This chain links TRBV19 with TRBJ2-5; D might be TRBD2 (6 bases). Germline CDR1 LNHDA, CDR2 SQIVND (reference sequence). The CDR3 covers 15 residues. V was clipped by 0 bases and J by 5 bases, with 13 bases between them. CDR3 sequence reads: CASSIEASSGETQYF. The CDR3 nucleotides are TGTGCCAGTAGTATAGAAGCGTCCAGCGGGGAGACCCAGTACTTC.

The chain recombines TRBV6-1 with TRBJ1-1; perhaps TRBD1 as D (5 bases). The germline V gene encodes CDR1 MNHNS and CDR2 SASEGT. V lost 7 bases, J lost 3 bases, and 12 bases lay in between. The CDR3 totals 13 residues. The CDR3 loop reads CASTNRWYTEAFF. The CDR3 coding sequence is TGTGCCAGCACAAACAGGTGGTACACTGAAGCTTTCTTT.

V and J are TRBV28 and TRBJ2-3; perhaps TRBD2 as D (6 bases). V lost 6 bases to trimming and J lost 4 bases, with 20 bases between them. CDR1 is MDHEN and CDR2 is SYDVKM in the germline V gene. The CDR3 length is 16 residues. In DNA form, the CDR3 reads TGTGCCAGCAGGCCTCCGGGACTTCCTAGCGCAGATACGCAGTATTTT. Protein: CASRPPGLPSADTQYF.

This chain uses TRBV7-9 with TRBJ2-1, with 9 bases lining up with TRBD1. This CDR3 region has 15 residues. J lost 1 base, V lost 5 bases, and 3 bases had no gene match. The V gene's germline CDR1 is SEHNR and CDR2 FQNEAQ (reference sequence). CDR3 nucleotides: TGTGCCAGCAGCCCGACAGGGGGGTCCTACAATGAGCAGTTCTTC. Translating it yields CASSPTGGSYNEQFF.

The chain uses TRBV19 and TRBJ2-1; 9 positions agree with TRBD2. There are 15 residues in the CDR3. With 2 bases clipped from V and 6 bases from J, the junction kept 5 bases outside the gene matches. Germline CDR1 reads LNHDA; CDR2 reads SQIVND (reference sequence). The CDR3 loop reads CASSIRLAVSNEQFF. The CDR3 nucleotides read TGTGCCAGTAGTATAAGACTAGCGGTCTCCAATGAGCAGTTCTTC.

The chain has TRBV7-8 and TRBJ1-5; D gene unclear. V lost 1 base and J lost 4, with 5 bases in between. The CDR3 loop spans 13 amino acids. Germline V gene sequence: CDR1 SGHVS, CDR2 FQNEAQ. CDR3 coding DNA: TGTGCCAGCAGCTTAGACAAGAATCAGCCCCAGCATTTT. Protein product: CASSLDKNQPQHF.

This sequence joins TRBV30 and TRBJ1-6, with a tentative D call TRBD1 (5 bases). Trimming shortened V by 6 bases and J by 6 bases, and 15 bases separated the two germline ends. The germline gives CDR1 GTSNPN, CDR2 SVGIG (reference sequence). This CDR3 contains 14 residues. The CDR3 coding sequence is TGTGCCTGTGCAGGGTTAATGGGTAATTCACCCCTCCACTTT. Translation gives CACAGLMGNSPLHF.

The chain is built from TRBV5-1 and TRBJ2-1, with TRBD2 matching 11 bases. The V segment lost 0 bases and the J segment 4 bases; nucleotides outside the gene matches: 9. The CDR3 contains 18 residues. CDR1 and CDR2 (germline): SGHRS, YFSETQ. CDR3 sequence (DNA): TGCGCCAGCAGCTTGGGGGTCCGGACTAGCGGGCCTTACAATGAGCAGTTCTTC. Amino acids: CASSLGVRTSGPYNEQFF.

Notes on this clone: The sample has other DNA sequences that encode this CDR3 too. The gene calls are TRBV28 and TRBJ2-7; maybe TRBD2 (6 bases). The CDR3 runs to 15 residues. CDR1 is MDHEN, CDR2 SYDVKM, per germline. Trimming shortened V by 5 bases and J by 1 base, and 15 bases separated the two germline ends. The CDR3 DNA is TGTGCCAGCAGTACCCGGGACTCTAGATCCTACGAGCAGTACTTC. Translating it yields CASSTRDSRSYEQYF. Based on the CDR3 plus reference TRBV28 and TRBJ2-7, the full variable domain is DVKVTQSSRYLVKRTGEKVFLECVQDMDHENMFWYRQDPGLGLRLIYFSYDVKMKEKGDIPEGYSVSREKKERFSLILESASTNQTSMYLCASSTRDSRSYEQYFGPGTRLTVT.

The chain recombines TRBV5-1 with TRBJ1-4; D is perhaps TRBD1 (5 bases). V lost 0 bases to trimming and J lost 5 bases, with 14 bases between them. Germline V lookup: CDR1 SGHRS, CDR2 YFSETQ. CDR3 length: 16 amino acids. The CDR3 region has the DNA TGCGCCAGCAGCTTGGTCGGAGGGGCGGTAAATGAAAAACTGTTTTTT. It specifies CASSLVGGAVNEKLFF.

The rearrangement joins TRBV19 to TRBJ1-5; D not certain. Germline values: CDR1 LNHDA, CDR2 SQIVND (reference sequence). The CDR3 totals 16 residues. V gave up 6 bases and J gave up 3 bases, with 18 bases separating them. DNA of the CDR3: TGTGCCAGTAGAAAGGCCCTTCACAGTCCCAATCAGCCCCAGCATTTT. The encoded protein is CASRKALHSPNQPQHF.

The chain joins TRBV6-5 to TRBJ2-7, with D perhaps matching TRBD1 (5 bases). V shed 3 bases and J shed 0 bases, with 9 bases lying between them. CDR3 length: 14 residues. Germline V gives CDR1 MNHEY, CDR2 SVGAGI. The CDR3 nucleotides read TGTGCCAGCAGTTATCCCAGGGTCTCCTACGAGCAGTACTTC. This codes for CASSYPRVSYEQYF.

The J gene is TRBJ1-1, the V gene TRBV2, with D tentatively TRBD1 (5 bases). V dropped 6 bases and J dropped 8 bases, with 13 bases sitting between them. The germline gives CDR1 SNHLY, CDR2 FYNNEI. This CDR3 is 12 amino acids long. CDR3 nucleotides: TGTGCCAGCAGCCCTAGACAGTCCGAAGCTTTCTTT. Protein: CASSPRQSEAFF.

CDR3 DNA: TGTGCCAGCACCCCTCTTTCACAGTCAGCATACGAGCAGTACTTC. Translation gives CASTPLSQSAYEQYF. The V and J genes are TRBV7-9 and TRBJ2-7; D uncertain. CDR3 size: 15 residues. Germline CDR1 and CDR2: SEHNR and FQNEAQ (reference sequence). Trimming removed 7 bases from V and 4 bases from J, with 20 bases in between.

V is TRBV5-1 and J is TRBJ2-2; possibly TRBD2 for D (6 bases). V was shortened by 1 base and J by 6 bases, with 13 bases between the two germline ends. This CDR3 is 15 amino acids long. The germline CDR1 and CDR2 sequences are SGHRS and YFSETQ. DNA for the CDR3: TGCGCCAGCAGCTTGAGGGTTGGAGGGTCCGGGGAGCTGTTTTTT. The encoded protein is CASSLRVGGSGELFF.

The rearrangement uses TRBV28 and TRBJ1-5; the match to TRBD1 covers 7 bases. CDR3 length: 16 amino acids. Germline V gene sequence: CDR1 MDHEN, CDR2 SYDVKM. V was clipped by 6 bases and J by 5 bases; unmatched bases: 13. DNA of the CDR3: TGTGCCAGCAGGGAGGGGGCCCGGGCCACCTATCAGCCCCAGCATTTT. Translation: CASREGARATYQPQHF.

This sequence joins TRBV7-2 and TRBJ1-6; tentatively, D is TRBD1 (5 bases). Trimming cost V 4 bases and J 7 bases, with 11 bases left between them. Germline V gene lookup returns CDR1 SGHTA and CDR2 FQGNSA. This CDR3 has 14 amino acids. This chain's CDR3 is CASSSIRQNSPLHF. CDR3 DNA: TGTGCCAGCAGCTCAATCCGACAGAATTCACCCCTCCACTTT.

The rearrangement joins TRBV7-9 to TRBJ1-1; 9 bases fit TRBD1. Germline loops: CDR1 SEHNR, CDR2 FQNEAQ (reference sequence). The CDR3 length is 13 residues. Trimming removed 6 bases from V and 11 bases from J; junction bases left unmatched: 10. The CDR3 spells CASRETSGTGAFF. CDR3 sequence (DNA): TGTGCCAGCAGGGAGACGTCCGGGACAGGGGCTTTCTTT. Complete variable domain (other parts from reference TRBV7-9 and TRBJ1-1): DTGVSQNPRHKITKRGQNVTFRCDPISEHNRLYWYRQTLGQGPEFLTYFQNEAQLEKSRLLSDRFSAERPKGSFSTLEIQRTEQGDSAMYLCASRETSGTGAFFGQGTRLTVV.

The V and J genes are TRBV4-1 and TRBJ1-2, with TRBD1 matching 9 bases. Germline values: CDR1 MGHRA, CDR2 YSYEKL. Trimming at V came to 4 bases and at J to 0 bases, leaving 6 bases not matched to a gene. This CDR3 has 16 amino acids. The CDR3 region has the DNA TGCGCCAGCAGCCTTATTACAGGGGGCTCTAACTATGGCTACACCTTC. It specifies CASSLITGGSNYGYTF.

The J gene is TRBJ1-1, the V gene TRBV30; D is undetermined. The CDR3 totals 14 residues. Germline values: CDR1 GTSNPN, CDR2 SVGIG (reference sequence). Trimming left V 3 bases short and J 10 bases short, with 21 bases between. The CDR3 sequence is CAWRDRTPPRLAFF. The CDR3 DNA reads as TGTGCCTGGAGAGATCGGACTCCACCGCGTTTAGCTTTCTTT.

The V call is TRBV21-1, the J call TRBJ1-1; the D call in the table, TRBD1, was not verified against the DNA. TRBV21-1 is deemed a pseudogene. CDR3 length: 16 residues. The CDR3, as DNA: TGTGCCAGCAGCAAATCAGGGGGCCTTAAGAGGACTGAAGCTTTCTTT. Translating gives CASSKSGGLKRTEAFF.

This CDR3 reads CASQGQSNQPQHF. CDR3 in DNA: TGTGCCAGTCAGGGGCAGAGCAATCAGCCCCAGCATTTT. The chain uses TRBV7-9 and TRBJ1-5; a weak D match, TRBD1 (6 bases). This CDR3 has 13 amino acids. Trimming left V 9 bases short and J 1 base short, with 10 bases between. CDR1 and CDR2 (germline): SEHNR, FQNEAQ (reference sequence).

The chain couples TRBV7-6 to TRBJ2-1; 13 bases are shared with TRBD2. The CDR3 has 17 residues. J was trimmed by 0 bases and V by 5 bases; bases with no gene match: 4. CDR1 and CDR2 from the germline V gene are SGHVS and FNYEAQ. This CDR3 reads CASSSGTSGISYNEQFF. The CDR3 nucleotides read TGTGCCAGCAGCAGCGGGACTAGCGGGATCTCCTACAATGAGCAGTTCTTC.

V gene TRBV5-1 combines with J gene TRBJ1-1, with D maybe TRBD1 (5 bases). Trimming removed 1 base at V and 11 bases at J, with 27 bases between. CDR3 length: 17 amino acids. From germline, CDR1 is SGHRS and CDR2 YFSETQ. CDR3 sequence (DNA): TGCGCCAGCAGCTTGTTCTTACAGGTGCCTTCCCCTCTTCGGGCTTTCTTT. As protein: CASSLFLQVPSPLRAFF.

The V gene is TRBV9, the J gene TRBJ2-2; D unclear. Germline assignment: CDR1 SGDLS and CDR2 YYNGEE. V was cut by 0 bases and J by 6 bases, with 9 bases left in between. This CDR3 spans 14 amino acids. The CDR3: CASSVESSAGELFF. The CDR3 DNA reads as TGTGCCAGCAGCGTAGAATCTTCCGCCGGGGAGCTGTTTTTT.

V and J are TRBV27 and TRBJ2-1, with TRBD2 matching over 12 bases. The V gene end was trimmed by 6 bases and the J gene end by 8 bases; junction bases not matched to a gene: 8. The germline V gene encodes CDR1 MNHEY and CDR2 SMNVEV (reference sequence). This CDR3 is 15 amino acids long. The CDR3 nucleotides read TGTGCCAGCAGCTTGACTAGCGGGAGTCTTGATGAGCAGTTCTTC. It codes for CASSLTSGSLDEQFF.